This is a list of T cell receptor beta chains from one sample in a study of post-analysis software for immune sequencing data. TCRdb itself ran the PCR reads through MiXCR, one entry per CDR3 protein. The sample yields 600,000 to 750,000 distinct CDR3 sequences, approximately 60% seen once. The sample taken for sequencing was blood. The source is a girl aged 2 to 10 with multiple sclerosis. Both conserved end residues are part of each CDR3. D genes are given only for firm matches. Clone size is not always given. Where it is, it says once, few, many or a class for expanded clones.

V gene	clone size	J gene	D gene	CDR3 DNA	CDR3 protein
TRBV3-1	.	TRBJ2-3	.	TGTGCCAGCAGCCAGAGATTAGATACGCAGTATTTT	CASSQRLDTQYF
TRBV27	.	TRBJ2-7	TRBD2	TGTGCCAGCAGTCTAACAGCCAGGACTAGCTACGAGCAGTACTTC	CASSLTARTSYEQYF
TRBV5-1	few	TRBJ2-4	.	TGCGCCAGCAGCTTAGACCCCCCGGGGGCGAAAGGAAACATTCAGTACTTC	CASSLDPPGAKGNIQYF
TRBV12-3/TRBV12-4	.	TRBJ1-4	.	TGTGCCAGCAGTAGCACAGCTAATGAAAAACTGTTTTTT	CASSSTANEKLFF
TRBV6-2/TRBV6-3	.	TRBJ1-6	.	TGTGCCAGCAGGCGAAATTCACCCCTCCACTTT	CASRRNSPLHF
TRBV6-6	once	TRBJ1-5	TRBD1	TGTGCCAGCAGGCTCGGACAGGGTCAGCCCCAGCATTTT	CASRLGQGQPQHF
TRBV2	.	TRBJ1-5	TRBD1	TGTGCCAGCAGCGGGACAGGGGACGGTCAGCCCCGGCATTTT	CASSGTGDGQPRHF
TRBV11-2	.	TRBJ2-7	.	TGTGCCAGCAGCTTAGTTTTTAGGAACTATTGGGCCGCAATCTACGAGCAGTACTTC	CASSLVFRNYWAAIYEQYF
TRBV11-2	few	TRBJ2-1	TRBD2	TGTGCCGGTTCTAGCGGGAGAGACTACAATGAGCAGTTCTTC	CAGSSGRDYNEQFF
TRBV12-3/TRBV12-4	few	TRBJ2-7	.	TGTGCCAGCAGTTCAGCGGGTACTACCTACGAGCAGTACTTC	CASSSAGTTYEQYF
TRBV6-6	.	TRBJ2-5	.	TGTGCCAGCAGTTACGACCTAAGGCCAGGGGACGGGGAGACCCAGTACTTC	CASSYDLRPGDGETQYF
TRBV12-3/TRBV12-4	.	TRBJ2-3	TRBD2	TGTGCCAGCAGTTTATGGCTAGCGGGTTCAGATACGCAGTATTTT	CASSLWLAGSDTQYF
TRBV5-6	.	TRBJ2-7	.	TGTGCCAGCAGCCTGGGCGGGGAGGCTACCTACGAGCAGTACTTC	CASSLGGEATYEQYF
TRBV5-1	once	TRBJ1-1	.	TGCGCCAGCAGCGCAGACAGGACCAAAGCTTTCTTT	CASSADRTKAFF
TRBV20-1	.	TRBJ2-1	TRBD1	TGCAGTGCTACCAAGACAGGGAGCTCCTACAATGAGCAGTTCTTC	CSATKTGSSYNEQFF
TRBV29-1	.	TRBJ2-7	TRBD1	TGCAGCGTAGATACAGGGGTCCACGAGCAGTACTTC	CSVDTGVHEQYF
TRBV20-1	few	TRBJ2-1	.	TGCAGTGCTAGAGACCTGAAACAGGGAACTGAGCAGTTCTTC	CSARDLKQGTEQFF
TRBV20-1	.	TRBJ2-3	.	TGCAGTGCTAGAGATCTGAGCGGAACCACAGATACGCAGTATTTT	CSARDLSGTTDTQYF
TRBV4-1	few	TRBJ2-4	.	TGCGCCAGCAGCCAAGACGCCAAGGGGATCATTCAGTACTTC	CASSQDAKGIIQYF
TRBV12-3/TRBV12-4	.	TRBJ1-1	TRBD1	TGTGCCAGCACCCCAATTCCGGGACAGGGGGCGTTCACTGAAGCTTTCTTT	CASTPIPGQGAFTEAFF
TRBV4-1	.	TRBJ1-5	.	TGCGCCAGCAGCCAAGAAGGCGTGAATAGCAATCAGCCCCAGCATTTT	CASSQEGVNSNQPQHF
TRBV20-1	.	TRBJ1-5	.	TGCGCGGAAGGGTTCAGTCAGCCCCAGCATTTT	CAEGFSQPQHF